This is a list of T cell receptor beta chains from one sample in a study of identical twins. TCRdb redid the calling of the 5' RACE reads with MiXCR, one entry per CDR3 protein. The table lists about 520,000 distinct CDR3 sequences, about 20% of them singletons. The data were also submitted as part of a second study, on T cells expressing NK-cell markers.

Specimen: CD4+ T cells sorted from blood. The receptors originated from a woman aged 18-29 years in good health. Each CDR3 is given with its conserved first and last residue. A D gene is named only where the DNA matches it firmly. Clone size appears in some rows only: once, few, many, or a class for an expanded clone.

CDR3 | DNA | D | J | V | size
CASIRVSGQTLNTEAFF | TGTGCCAGCATCCGAGTCTCGGGACAGACGTTGAACACTGAAGCTTTCTTT | TRBD1 | TRBJ1-1 | TRBV12-3/TRBV12-4 | few
CASSQDVTTEAFF | TGCGCCAGCAGCCAAGATGTGACCACTGAAGCTTTCTTT | - | TRBJ1-1 | TRBV4-3 | -
CSARDGGVKTQYF | TGCAGTGCTAGAGATGGAGGGGTTAAGACCCAGTACTTC | - | TRBJ2-5 | TRBV20-1 | -
CASSLERGIANYGYTF | TGTGCCAGCAGCTTAGAAAGGGGTATTGCTAACTATGGCTACACCTTC | - | TRBJ1-2 | TRBV7-2 | few
CASSPPFVGLPYEQYF | TGTGCCAGCAGTCCCCCTTTTGTCGGCCTACCCTACGAGCAGTACTTC | - | TRBJ2-7 | TRBV5-6 | -
CSALRGGGYEQYF | TGCAGTGCCTTGAGGGGTGGGGGGTACGAGCAGTACTTC | - | TRBJ2-7 | TRBV20-1 | -
CSVAEGSGNQPQHF | TGCAGCGTTGCTGAGGGGTCAGGCAATCAGCCCCAGCATTTT | - | TRBJ1-5 | TRBV29-1 | few
CASSLARSSGSQYEQYF | TGTGCCAGCAGCTTAGCGCGGTCTAGCGGGAGTCAGTACGAGCAGTACTTC | TRBD2 | TRBJ2-7 | TRBV7-2 | -
CSARGLGRTSGSYNEQFF | TGCAGTGCTAGGGGGTTGGGGAGGACTAGCGGCTCCTACAATGAGCAGTTCTTC | TRBD2 | TRBJ2-1 | TRBV20-1 | few
CSANKLSGSTVNIQYF | TGCAGTGCTAACAAACTTAGCGGGAGCACGGTGAACATTCAGTACTTC | TRBD2 | TRBJ2-4 | TRBV20-1 | many
CASSFGGLRTDTQYF | TGCGCCAGCAGTTTCGGGGGACTCCGCACAGATACGCAGTATTTT | - | TRBJ2-3 | TRBV5-1 | many
CAITVSGTNNEQFF | TGTGCCATAACCGTGAGCGGGACCAACAATGAGCAGTTCTTC | TRBD2 | TRBJ2-1 | TRBV10-3 | -
CASRFSTDTQYF | TGTGCCAGCAGATTTTCCACAGATACGCAGTATTTT | - | TRBJ2-3 | TRBV2 | few
CSVDLARNNEQFF | TGCAGCGTTGATCTAGCGCGAAACAATGAGCAGTTCTTC | - | TRBJ2-1 | TRBV29-1 | -
CASSLANGDEQFF | TGTGCCAGCAGCTTGGCCAACGGGGATGAGCAGTTCTTC | - | TRBJ2-1 | TRBV5-4 | -
CASSLQPGNTDTQYF | TGTGCTAGCAGCTTACAGCCAGGAAACACAGATACGCAGTATTTT | - | TRBJ2-3 | TRBV7-7 | many
CASSDGTGGTTTEAFF | TGTGCCAGCAGTGACGGGACAGGGGGGACAACCACTGAAGCTTTCTTT | TRBD1 | TRBJ1-1 | TRBV6-1 | -
CASSTGSYF | TGTGCCAGCAGCACCGGCAGCTACTTC | - | TRBJ2-7 | TRBV21-1 | -
CASSDTGVVEAFF | TGTGCCAGCAGTGATACAGGGGTAGTTGAAGCTTTCTTT | TRBD1 | TRBJ1-1 | TRBV7-9 | -
CSARDQHGTQYF | TGCAGTGCTAGAGACCAGCACGGTACGCAGTATTTT | - | TRBJ2-3 | TRBV20-1 | few
CASPRRVAGGQNTGELFF | TGTGCCAGCCCCAGGCGGGTAGCGGGAGGCCAGAACACCGGGGAGCTGTTTTTT | TRBD2 | TRBJ2-2 | TRBV12-3/TRBV12-4 | few
CASSVMGTEAFF | TGTGCCAGCAGTGTTATGGGGACTGAAGCTTTCTTT | - | TRBJ1-1 | TRBV25-1 | once
CSARAAGGLFYEQFF | TGCAGTGCTAGGGCCGCGGGGGGGCTTTTTTATGAGCAGTTCTTC | TRBD2 | TRBJ2-1 | TRBV20-1 | -
CASGDHSYEQYF | TGTGCCAGCGGCGACCATTCCTACGAGCAGTACTTC | - | TRBJ2-7 | TRBV2 | -
CASSLTGISNTEAFF | TGCGCCAGCAGCTTAACAGGAATCTCGAACACTGAAGCTTTCTTT | - | TRBJ1-1 | TRBV5-1 | -
CAISEDSRTDTQYF | TGTGCCATCAGTGAGGACAGCCGCACAGATACGCAGTATTTT | - | TRBJ2-3 | TRBV10-3 | -
CSATGGSGANVLTF | TGCAGCGCAACAGGAGGCTCTGGGGCCAACGTCCTGACTTTC | - | TRBJ2-6 | TRBV29-1 | -
CATSREGGSGNTIYF | TGTGCCACCAGCAGAGAAGGGGGATCAGGAAACACCATATATTTT | - | TRBJ1-3 | TRBV15 | few
CASSYLLAQTHEQFF | TGTGCCAGCAGTTATCTACTAGCGCAGACGCATGAGCAGTTCTTC | TRBD2 | TRBJ2-1 | TRBV6-5 | many
CSARNQGLNTEAFF | TGCAGTGCCCGAAATCAGGGCTTGAACACTGAAGCTTTCTTT | - | TRBJ1-1 | TRBV20-1 | -
CASSRPGVGSYNEQFF | TGTGCCAGCAGCCGCCCCGGTGTTGGGTCCTACAATGAGCAGTTCTTC | - | TRBJ2-1 | TRBV12-3/TRBV12-4 | many
CASSSSASSYYGYTF | TGTGCCAGCAGCTCAAGTGCCAGCTCTTATTATGGCTACACCTTC | - | TRBJ1-2 | TRBV7-2 | -
CASSRKGGTTEAFF | TGTGCCAGCAGCAGAAAGGGAGGGACCACTGAAGCTTTCTTT | - | TRBJ1-1 | TRBV12-3/TRBV12-4 | few
CSARVISRDTEAFF | TGCAGTGCTAGAGTCATTTCCAGGGACACTGAAGCTTTCTTT | - | TRBJ1-1 | TRBV20-1 | many
CSARVSGTGYGYTF | TGCAGTGCTAGAGTTTCCGGGACAGGGTATGGCTACACCTTC | TRBD1 | TRBJ1-2 | TRBV20-1 | -
CASSPRGTASTDTQYF | TGCGCCAGCAGCCCTAGGGGAACGGCCTCCACAGATACGCAGTATTTT | - | TRBJ2-3 | TRBV4-3 | few
CASSQDRKRPYEQYF | TGTGCCAGCAGCCAAGACCGGAAGCGACCCTACGAGCAGTACTTC | - | TRBJ2-7 | TRBV4-2 | -
CASRLVRDSTYEQYF | TGTGCCAGCAGATTAGTCCGGGACTCGACCTACGAGCAGTACTTC | - | TRBJ2-7 | TRBV6-5 | few
CASRTQTGGLEQYF | TGTGCCAGCAGGACCCAAACAGGGGGTCTTGAGCAGTACTTC | TRBD1 | TRBJ2-7 | TRBV6-1 | few
CASSFKASGTSNSYNEQFF | TGTGCCAGCAGTTTCAAGGCCTCCGGGACGAGCAACTCCTACAATGAGCAGTTCTTC | - | TRBJ2-1 | TRBV27 | -
CASSLDTSGETQYF | TGTGCCAGCAGTCTCGACACTAGCGGCGAGACCCAGTACTTC | TRBD2 | TRBJ2-5 | TRBV12-3/TRBV12-4 | once
CAIQTRAREQFF | TGTGCCATCCAAACTAGGGCACGGGAGCAGTTCTTC | - | TRBJ2-1 | TRBV10-3 | -
CASSLQGRDGYTF | TGTGCCAGCAGTCTACAGGGCAGAGATGGCTACACCTTC | - | TRBJ1-2 | TRBV12-3/TRBV12-4 | -
CASSYSTSGRAIEQFF | TGTGCGAGCAGTTACTCGACTAGCGGGAGGGCCATTGAGCAGTTCTTC | TRBD2 | TRBJ2-1 | TRBV6-5 | few
CASSPEFGRISTDTQYF | TGTGCCAGCAGTCCCGAGTTCGGCCGTATTAGCACAGATACGCAGTATTTT | - | TRBJ2-3 | TRBV12-3/TRBV12-4 | -
CSVADNRNTEAFF | TGCAGCGTCGCGGACAACCGGAACACTGAAGCTTTCTTT | - | TRBJ1-1 | TRBV29-1 | -
CASSYSGTSSTDTQYF | TGTGCCAGCAGTTATTCCGGGACTTCTAGCACAGATACGCAGTATTTT | - | TRBJ2-3 | TRBV2 | -
CAWSVPGQGLFGEQYF | TGTGCCTGGAGTGTACCGGGTCAGGGTCTCTTCGGCGAGCAGTACTTC | - | TRBJ2-7 | TRBV30 | few
CASSVWLQGNTEAFF | TGTGCCAGCTCAGTATGGCTCCAGGGGAACACTGAAGCTTTCTTT | - | TRBJ1-1 | TRBV18 | once
CCARDPRDRGLIGELFF | TGCTGTGCTAGAGACCCCCGGGACAGGGGGCTTATCGGGGAGCTGTTTTTT | TRBD1 | TRBJ2-2 | TRBV20-1 | -
CSVGAPGWTGNTIYF | TGCAGCGTTGGGGCACCCGGTTGGACTGGAAACACCATATATTTT | - | TRBJ1-3 | TRBV29-1 | few
CSATAGTGEDTEAFF | TGCAGTGCTACCGCCGGGACAGGGGAGGACACTGAAGCTTTCTTT | TRBD1 | TRBJ1-1 | TRBV20-1 | few
CASRLADLAKNIQYF | TGTGCCAGCCGACTAGCGGATCTAGCCAAAAACATTCAGTACTTC | TRBD2 | TRBJ2-4 | TRBV2 | -
CASSDKGTDTQYF | TGTGCCAGCAGTGATAAAGGTACAGATACGCAGTATTTT | - | TRBJ2-3 | TRBV6-1 | -
CSARGGQSYGYTF | TGCAGTGCTAGGGGGGGGCAGAGTTACGGCTACACCTTC | - | TRBJ1-2 | TRBV20-1 | -
CSAPGLAGDNEQFF | TGCAGTGCTCCCGGACTAGCGGGAGACAATGAGCAGTTCTTC | TRBD2 | TRBJ2-1 | TRBV20-1 | -
CATSDFARGVQFF | TGTGCCACCAGTGATTTCGCGCGTGGGGTGCAGTTCTTC | - | TRBJ2-1 | TRBV24-1 | -
CASSQDTRGDTEAFF | TGCGCCAGCAGCCAAGATACCAGGGGCGACACTGAAGCTTTCTTT | - | TRBJ1-1 | TRBV4-3 | -
CASSFNGNTIYF | TGTGCCAGCAGTTTTAATGGAAACACCATATATTTT | - | TRBJ1-3 | TRBV3-1 | -